The clone carrying this T cell receptor (beta chain) was found many times. Antigen: not known. Amplification of TCR beta CDR3 regions used RNA as the template. When the TCR CDR3 underwent first-round RT-PCR, the HTBI primer set was used. TCRdb processed the multiplex PCR reads anew with MiXCR; each CDR3 protein has one entry. The sample contains hundreds of thousands of distinct CDR3 sequences, roughly 13% of which appear only once. With 4 bases clipped from V and 4 bases from J, the junction kept 3 bases outside the gene matches. Germline assignment: CDR1 MDHEN and CDR2 SYDVKM. The CDR3 consists of 14 residues. The data are from a study of T cells in Graves' hyperthyroidism and ophthalmopathy. About the research overall: Blood from the periphery was taken at initial diagnosis, before any treatment. The study, taken as a whole, reports: Ophthalmopathy and stable hyperthyroidism were told apart by a 13 V-J model.

Each person with ophthalmopathy scored at least 3 on the Clinical Activity Score, reached NOSPECS grade 4 or higher, and had been ill under 3 months. From approximately 9.1 ml of fresh peripheral blood, PBMCs were isolated. This receptor was identified in a woman aged 35 to 49 with Graves' ophthalmopathy. The specimen sequenced was blood. The rearrangement joins TRBV28 to TRBJ1-3, with 8 bases matching TRBD1. The CDR3 region is CASSSGGSGNTIYF. In DNA, the CDR3 is TGTGCCAGCAGTTCAGGGGGCAGCGGAAACACCATATATTTT.